Described below is a single T cell receptor beta chain sequence and its context. This sample is part of a study of T-cell reconstitution after alpha-beta-depleted transplantation in children. The CDR3 has 13 residues. V was trimmed by 2 bases and J by 5 bases, leaving 9 bases between them. From germline, CDR1 is MGHRA and CDR2 YSYEKL. Unique molecular identifiers were built into the TCRbeta library. MiXCR, applied by TCRdb to the PCR reads, yields one record per CDR3 protein. The sample records some 490,000 distinct CDR3 sequences, 9.5% to 15% being singletons. Sequences were derived from PBMCs from the stem cell graft donor, sampled from the stem cell graft. The chain has TRBV4-1 and TRBJ2-5, with D perhaps given as TRBD1 or TRBD2 (5 bases each). The clonotype was recovered from a human donor who donated a stem cell graft to a child with combined immunodeficiency. CDR3: CASSQWGIETQYF. The CDR3 nucleotides read TGCGCCAGCAGCCAATGGGGGATCGAGACCCAGTACTTC.